This note documents a single TCR beta chain sequence. Its antigen is undetermined. The data were taken from a study of cytomegalovirus exposure and HLA in healthy donors. The CDR3 contains 15 residues. Germline assignment: CDR1 SNHLY and CDR2 FYNNEI. V was pared by 2 bases and J by 4 bases, with 12 bases between. The protocol was immunoSEQ multiplex PCR, while the TCRdb copy is restricted to in-frame clones and leaves out a portion. The table includes 150,000 to 200,000 clones, approximately 87% detected once. Findings and limits, study-wide: In vitro assays verified that a few CMV-associated chains recognized CMV antigens specifically. The classifier was said to identify cytomegalovirus status with high specificity and sensitivity. The study flagged about 160 TCR beta chains as cytomegalovirus-associated. Rare TCR sequences predominated, though certain public TCRs were found in many donors.

The V and J genes are TRBV2 and TRBJ1-5; D possibly corresponds to TRBD1 (6 bases). The receptor comes from a woman in her thirties in good health and CMV-seronegative. Sequencing was carried out using PBMCs. Here the CDR3 DNA reads TGTGCCAGCAGTGAACAGGGGAATCGGAATCAGCCCCAGCATTTT. Translating it yields CASSEQGNRNQPQHF. Based on the CDR3 plus reference TRBV2 and TRBJ1-5, the full variable domain is EPEVTQTPSHQVTQMGQEVILRCVPISNHLYFYWYRQILGQKVEFLVSFYNNEISEKSEIFDDQFSVERPDGSNFTLKIRSTKLEDSAMYFCASSEQGNRNQPQHFGDGTRLSIL.